This TCR beta chain was obtained from a study of cytomegalovirus exposure and HLA in healthy donors. The CDR3 totals 16 residues. Germline V gene data show CDR1 as MNHNY and CDR2 as SVGAGI (reference sequence). With 2 bases removed from V and 4 bases from J, the gap between germline ends came to 15 bases. A multiplex PCR was run with 60 Vbeta primers and 13 Jbeta primers. Clones were sequenced by immunoSEQ multiplex PCR, and TCRdb holds only the in-frame ones, with some missing. This table has 150,000 to 200,000 clones, 80% to 90% appearing once. The specimen sequenced was PBMCs. The origin of this receptor is a man younger than 35 in good health and CMV-seropositive. This chain uses TRBV6-6 with TRBJ1-3; D may be TRBD1 (5 bases). The CDR3 region is CASSYVWGLGGNTIYF. Here the CDR3 DNA reads TGTGCCAGCAGTTACGTCTGGGGCCTAGGGGGAAACACCATATATTTT.